This is a list of T cell receptor beta chains from one sample in a study of shared clonotypes between healthy human individuals. TCRdb keeps only in-frame clones here, not all; method: immunoSEQ multiplex PCR. The data show approximately 2,300,000 clones, 85% to 95% seen once. Sequences were obtained from naive CD4+ T cells from PBMCs. Receptors originate from a man aged 18 to 30 in good health. Some clones in this sample may be carry-over from other donors' samples. Each CDR3 is given with its conserved first and last residue. The order of the fields is D gene, V gene, CDR3 protein. D genes are given only for firm matches.

>TRBD1|TRBV5-4
CASSFSTGGANYGYTF
>.|TRBV7-9
CASSPQGTYNEQFF
>.|TRBV28
CASSLGDPPSYEQYF
>.|TRBV9
CASSVGGDYQPQHF
>.|TRBV7-9
CASSLVYSRGYTF
>.|TRBV19
CASTILWGHTEAFF
>.|TRBV28
CASSQVGNTIYF
>.|TRBV27
CASSLWGGDVYEQYF
>TRBD1|TRBV6-5
CASSFGQGTSYEQYF
>TRBD2|TRBV5-1
CASSGGGFYNEQFF
>.|TRBV5-4
CASTAWDGRSGANVLTF
>TRBD2|TRBV10-3
CAIRMTSGRDSHGFEQYF
>.|TRBV2
CASSEEGLTNTGELFF
>TRBD1|TRBV28
CATGTGTAYYNEQFF
>TRBD2|TRBV9
CASSSQGGLAGGTGELFF